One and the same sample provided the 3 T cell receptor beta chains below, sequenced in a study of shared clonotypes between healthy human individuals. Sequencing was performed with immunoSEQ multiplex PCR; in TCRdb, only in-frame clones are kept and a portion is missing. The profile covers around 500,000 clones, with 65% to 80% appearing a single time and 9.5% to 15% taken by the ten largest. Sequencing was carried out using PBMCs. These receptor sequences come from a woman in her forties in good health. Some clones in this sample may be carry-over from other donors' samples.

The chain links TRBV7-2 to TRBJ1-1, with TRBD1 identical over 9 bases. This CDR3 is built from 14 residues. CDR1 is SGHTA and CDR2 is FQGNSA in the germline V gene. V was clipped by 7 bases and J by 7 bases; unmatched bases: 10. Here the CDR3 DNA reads TGTGCCAGCATTGCGGACAGGGGCTATGTTGAAGCTTTCTTT. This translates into CASIADRGYVEAFF.

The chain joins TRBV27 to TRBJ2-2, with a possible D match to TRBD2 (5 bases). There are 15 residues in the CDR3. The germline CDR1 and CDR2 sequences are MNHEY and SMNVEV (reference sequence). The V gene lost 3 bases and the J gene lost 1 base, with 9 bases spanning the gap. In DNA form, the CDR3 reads TGTGCCAGCAGTTTCCAAGCGGAGAACACCGGGGAGCTGTTTTTT. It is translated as CASSFQAENTGELFF.

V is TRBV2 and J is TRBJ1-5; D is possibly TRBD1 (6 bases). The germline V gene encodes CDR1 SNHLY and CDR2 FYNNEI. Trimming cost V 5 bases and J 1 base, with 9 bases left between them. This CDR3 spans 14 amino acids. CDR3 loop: CASSLDRSNQPQHF. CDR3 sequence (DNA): TGTGCCAGCAGTTTGGACAGAAGCAATCAGCCCCAGCATTTT. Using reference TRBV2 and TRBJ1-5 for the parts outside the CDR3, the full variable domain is EPEVTQTPSHQVTQMGQEVILRCVPISNHLYFYWYRQILGQKVEFLVSFYNNEISEKSEIFDDQFSVERPDGSNFTLKIRSTKLEDSAMYFCASSLDRSNQPQHFGDGTRLSIL.